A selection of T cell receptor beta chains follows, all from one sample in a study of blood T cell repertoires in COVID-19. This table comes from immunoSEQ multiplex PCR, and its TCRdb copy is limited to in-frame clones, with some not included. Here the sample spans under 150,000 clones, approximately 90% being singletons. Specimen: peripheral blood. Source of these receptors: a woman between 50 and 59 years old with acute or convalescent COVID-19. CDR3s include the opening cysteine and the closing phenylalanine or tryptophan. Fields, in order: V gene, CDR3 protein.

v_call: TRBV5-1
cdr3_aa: CASSLFAASSYNEQFF

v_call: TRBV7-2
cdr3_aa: CASSLKLYSGGPGTGELFF

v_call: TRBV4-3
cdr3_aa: CASSQAVAGVGAQHF

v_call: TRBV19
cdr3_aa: CASSIVSAGGISEAFF

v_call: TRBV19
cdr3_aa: CASRDGTGVGDQPQHF

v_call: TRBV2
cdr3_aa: CASRRQGNGYTF

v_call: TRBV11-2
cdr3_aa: CASSSGLRQSSPLHF

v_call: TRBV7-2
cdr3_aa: CASSLDISGNQPQHF

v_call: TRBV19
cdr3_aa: CASSISGKGSGELFF

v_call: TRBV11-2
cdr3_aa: CASSLGRGASYEQYF

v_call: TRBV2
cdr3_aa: CASSQGEGYTF

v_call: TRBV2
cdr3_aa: CASSDPGQGNREAFF

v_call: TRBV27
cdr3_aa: CASSLRDNQPQHF

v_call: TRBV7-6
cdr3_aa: CASSLGGDQPQHF

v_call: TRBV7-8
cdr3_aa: CASSSLATGTEAFF

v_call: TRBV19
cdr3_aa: CASSSGRTVNEQFF

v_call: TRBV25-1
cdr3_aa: CASSETGLNQPQHF

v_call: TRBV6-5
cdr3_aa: CASRGTGYNEQFF

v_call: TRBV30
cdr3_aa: CAWSSGRAGTGELFF

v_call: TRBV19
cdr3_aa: CASRTGQGIPGELFF

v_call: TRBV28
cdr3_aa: CASTVLSGKTYEQYF

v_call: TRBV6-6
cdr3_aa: CASSSDSSYEQYF

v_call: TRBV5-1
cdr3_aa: CASSPGTGGNEQFF

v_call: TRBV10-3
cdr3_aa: CAISEEVATEAFF

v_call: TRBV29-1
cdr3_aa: CSVLGGGYGYTF

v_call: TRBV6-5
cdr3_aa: CASSYSRGPYEQYF

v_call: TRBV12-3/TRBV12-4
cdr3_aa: CASSNEGNTEAFF

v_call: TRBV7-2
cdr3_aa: CASSSYYGEGGRELFF

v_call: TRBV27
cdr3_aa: CASSYLLQGKGSPLHF

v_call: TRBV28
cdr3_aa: CASSQPGQGGAFF

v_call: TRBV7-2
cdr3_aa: CASSFSFYNEQFF

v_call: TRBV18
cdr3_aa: CASSPPGTSGGPWGEQFF

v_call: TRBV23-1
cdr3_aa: CASSQSGGVLGRPPIAKNIQYF

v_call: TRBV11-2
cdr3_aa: CASSSLVLEQYF

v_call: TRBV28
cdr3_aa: CASSLPRGGRDEQFF

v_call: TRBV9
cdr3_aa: CASSVGRSRNTEAFF

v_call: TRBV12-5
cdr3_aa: CASGLVPHIQGTGELFF

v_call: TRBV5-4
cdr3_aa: CASSAESGNTIYF

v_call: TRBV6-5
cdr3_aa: CASTTQPNSNQPQHF

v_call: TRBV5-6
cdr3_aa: CASSLRGGGTEAFF

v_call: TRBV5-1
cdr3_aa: CASSSGGNYGYTF

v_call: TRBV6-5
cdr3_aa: CASSSGTGYEQYF

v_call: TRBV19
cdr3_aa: CASSSSRTSGRVFEQFF

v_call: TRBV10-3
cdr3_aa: CAIISGTGAHGYTF

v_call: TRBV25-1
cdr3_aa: CASSAGGYGYTF

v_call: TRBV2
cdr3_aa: CASSAPDRAEKLFF

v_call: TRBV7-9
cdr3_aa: CASSLFQPTGSREKLFF

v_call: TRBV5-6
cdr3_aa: CASSLRQGDLGGTEAFF

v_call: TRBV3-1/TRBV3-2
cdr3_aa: CASSQVQGARGNTIYF